The 27 T cell receptor beta chains below come from one sample, sequenced in a study of blood T cell repertoires in COVID-19. Generated by immunoSEQ multiplex PCR, the TCRdb table keeps only in-frame clones and is missing some. Among a few hundred thousand clones listed, approximately 88% were seen once. The sequenced material came from peripheral blood. The source is a man aged 18 to 35 who had recovered from COVID-19.

The chain uses TRBV12-3 or TRBV12-4 and TRBJ2-7; tentative D call: TRBD2 (6 bases). The CDR3 consists of 13 residues. V was shortened by 6 bases and J by 4 bases, with 13 bases between the two germline ends. In DNA, the CDR3 is TGTGCCAGCAGGCCGACGGAGGGTTACGAGCAGTACTTC. Protein: CASRPTEGYEQYF.

V and J are TRBV4-1 and TRBJ2-1, with TRBD2 as a possible D gene (5 bases). V shed 4 bases and J shed 5 bases, with 12 bases lying between them. Germline loops: CDR1 MGHRA, CDR2 YSYEKL. The CDR3 contains 14 residues. The CDR3 region has the DNA TGCGCCAGCAGCCGGGGAGAAGGGAACAATGAGCAGTTCTTC. Its protein product is CASSRGEGNNEQFF.

For this clone: At one boundary the junction diverges from the germline segment, which might be a read error. The chain links TRBV5-5 to TRBJ2-5; D is undetermined. Germline CDR1 and CDR2: SGHKS and YYEKEE (reference sequence). The CDR3 loop spans 14 amino acids. CDR3 bases: TGTGCCAGCACCTTGATCGGCGGCGGTGAGACCCAGTACTTC. Protein sequence: CASTLIGGGETQYF.

The chain recombines TRBV6-1 with TRBJ1-1; no clear D gene. CDR3 length equals 16 residues. V was pared by 2 bases and J by 8 bases, with 21 bases between. From germline, CDR1 is MNHNS and CDR2 SASEGT. The CDR3 DNA reads TGTGCCAGCAGTGAAAATCCAGAGCCGGCGGTTGAAGAAGCTTTCTTT. Protein: CASSENPEPAVEEAFF.

The gene calls are TRBV5-1 and TRBJ1-5; 9 nucleotides agree with TRBD1. CDR3 length: 15 amino acids. V lost 0 bases, J lost 5 bases, and 3 bases stayed unmatched. Germline CDR1 is SGHRS and CDR2 is YFSETQ. The CDR3 sequence is CASSLEGTGYQPQHF. The CDR3, as DNA: TGCGCCAGCAGCTTGGAGGGGACAGGGTATCAGCCCCAGCATTTT.

The J gene is TRBJ2-1, the V gene TRBV18; TRBD2 agrees at 11 bases. This CDR3 has 18 amino acids. Germline values: CDR1 KGHSH, CDR2 LQKENI. J lost 0 bases, V lost 3 bases, and 7 bases had no gene match. CDR3 residues: CASSPYRTSGSSYNEQFF. DNA for the CDR3: TGTGCCAGCTCACCCTATCGAACTAGCGGGAGCTCCTACAATGAGCAGTTCTTC.

V and J are TRBV6-6 and TRBJ2-7; perhaps TRBD1 as D (5 bases). The CDR3 has 14 residues. Trimming pared 2 bases from V and 2 bases from J, leaving 10 bases between. The V gene's germline CDR1 is MNHNY and CDR2 SVGAGI (reference sequence). The CDR3, as DNA: TGTGCCAGCAGTTACGGGGCAGGGACCTACGAGCAGTACTTC. Its protein product is CASSYGAGTYEQYF.

V gene TRBV18 combines with J gene TRBJ1-5; TRBD1 might be the D (6 bases). Trimming left V 0 bases short and J 4 bases short, with 16 bases between. CDR3 length equals 17 residues. Germline V CDR1 and CDR2: KGHSH, LQKENI. The CDR3 is CASSPPLGTTTNQPQHF. In DNA form, the CDR3 reads TGTGCCAGCTCACCACCCCTCGGGACAACGACTAATCAGCCCCAGCATTTT.

This clone was counted once. The J gene is TRBJ2-1, the V gene TRBV9; a possible D gene is TRBD2 (6 bases). From germline, CDR1 is SGDLS and CDR2 YYNGEE. The CDR3 length is 16 residues. V was cut by 7 bases and J by 5 bases, with 22 bases left in between. The CDR3 DNA reads TGTGCCAGCGGCCTACCCCGAGGGGAGGTCCACAATGAGCAGTTCTTC. Translated: CASGLPRGEVHNEQFF.

The chain joins TRBV4-3 to TRBJ2-2, with D maybe TRBD2 (6 bases). With 3 bases removed from V and 6 bases from J, the gap between germline ends came to 14 bases. Looked up from germline, CDR1 is LGHNA and CDR2 is YSLEER. This CDR3 spans 15 amino acids. DNA for the CDR3: TGCGCCAGCAGCCAGAGTTCCCCGGGGGCCGGGGAGCTGTTTTTT. Translated, it gives CASSQSSPGAGELFF.

The chain combines TRBV29-1 with TRBJ2-3; 8 bases align to TRBD1. The CDR3 runs 14 residues. Per germline, CDR1 SQVTM and CDR2 ANQGSEA. After removal of 7 bases from V and 1 base from J, the junction contained 7 bases not matched to a gene. CDR3 region: CSAAGQGGTDTQYF. CDR3 coding DNA: TGCAGCGCCGCCGGACAGGGCGGCACAGATACGCAGTATTTT.

This clone is a singleton in its sample. This chain joins TRBV25-1 and TRBJ2-2, with a tentative D call TRBD1 (5 bases). There are 15 residues in the CDR3. In germline, CDR1 is MGHDK, CDR2 SYGVNS. V lost 1 base to trimming and J lost 3 bases, with 9 bases between them. The CDR3 spells CASSESQGYTGELFF. The CDR3 nucleotides read TGTGCCAGCAGTGAATCGCAGGGATACACCGGGGAGCTGTTTTTT.

This clone was counted between two and nine times. This CDR3 is CASRGGDRANEQYF. The CDR3 coding sequence is TGTGCCAGCAGGGGGGGGGACAGGGCCAACGAGCAGTACTTC. V usage is TRBV6-5 and J usage is TRBJ2-7, with 9 positions matching TRBD1. V was pared by 6 bases and J by 5 bases, with 8 bases of the junction left unmatched. Germline V lookup: CDR1 MNHEY, CDR2 SVGAGI. The CDR3 consists of 14 residues.

The J gene is TRBJ2-3, the V gene TRBV2, with TRBD2 as a possible D gene (6 bases). V was clipped by 8 bases and J by 0 bases, with 9 bases between them. The V gene's germline CDR1 is SNHLY and CDR2 FYNNEI. The CDR3 extends over 13 amino acids. Here the CDR3 DNA reads TGTGCCAGCGAGGCGGGGAGCACAGATACGCAGTATTTT. This translates into CASEAGSTDTQYF.

This sequence joins TRBV11-2 and TRBJ2-2; 8 bases line up with TRBD2. Germline CDR1 and CDR2: SGHAT and FQNNGV. The CDR3 is 15 amino acids. With V trimmed by 6 bases and J by 2 bases, 5 bases remained unmatched. CDR3 sequence (DNA): TGTGCCAGCAGACTAACTAGCGGTAACACCGGGGAGCTGTTTTTT. It is translated as CASRLTSGNTGELFF.

CDR3 bases: TGTGCCAGCAGCTACGGACAGGGATTAGAAAAACTGTTTTTT. Translated: CASSYGQGLEKLFF. The chain is built from TRBV11-2 and TRBJ1-4; 8 bases line up with TRBD1. The CDR3 is made up of 14 amino acids. Unmatched junction bases numbered 6, after V lost 4 bases and J lost 8 bases. Germline CDR1 reads SGHAT; CDR2 reads FQNNGV.

The gene calls are TRBV7-9 and TRBJ1-2; tentatively, D is TRBD1 (5 bases). Germline V gene data show CDR1 as SEHNR and CDR2 as FQNEAQ (reference sequence). V shed 2 bases and J shed 3 bases, with 13 bases lying between them. This CDR3 has 15 amino acids. CDR3 in amino acids: CASSLTPDRDYGYTF. In DNA, the CDR3 is TGTGCCAGCAGCTTAACTCCCGACAGAGACTATGGCTACACCTTC.

The chain is built from TRBV6-6 and TRBJ2-1, with TRBD2 identical over 13 bases. The CDR3 runs to 15 residues. V gave up 5 bases and J gave up 7 bases; unmatched junction bases: 5. From germline, CDR1 is MNHNY and CDR2 SVGAGI (reference sequence). The CDR3 is CASSQGLAGVNEQFF. As DNA, the CDR3 is TGTGCCAGCAGTCAAGGACTAGCGGGAGTAAATGAGCAGTTCTTC.

This sequence joins TRBV6-5 and TRBJ2-7; perhaps TRBD2 as D (5 bases). The CDR3 contains 12 residues. CDR1 is MNHEY, CDR2 SVGAGI, per germline. The V and J ends lost 5 bases and 6 bases respectively, with 11 bases between them. CDR3 in amino acids: CASSTWAGEQYF. Written as DNA, the CDR3 is TGTGCCAGCAGTACATGGGCGGGCGAGCAGTACTTC.

The rearrangement joins TRBV18 to TRBJ1-5; the D gene is possibly TRBD1 (5 bases). CDR3 length: 15 amino acids. Trimming took off 1 base at V and 5 bases at J, with 12 bases between the two ends. The germline gives CDR1 KGHSH, CDR2 LQKENI. The CDR3 nucleotides read TGTGCCAGCTCACCACAGGACGGAGGGGATCAGCCCCAGCATTTT. This gives the protein CASSPQDGGDQPQHF.

The J gene is TRBJ2-3, the V gene TRBV5-4; 10 positions match TRBD2. Trimming took 1 base from V and 1 from J; bases not matched to a gene: 6. Per the germline V gene, CDR1 is SGHNT and CDR2 is YYREEE (reference sequence). This CDR3 has 17 amino acids. CDR3 in DNA: TGTGCCAGCAGCTTGCCGATAGGGACTAGCGGCACAGATACGCAGTATTTT. Translation: CASSLPIGTSGTDTQYF.

The chain employs TRBV4-1 and TRBJ2-1; possibly TRBD2 for D (6 bases). From germline, CDR1 is MGHRA and CDR2 YSYEKL. V was pared by 3 bases and J by 9 bases, with 6 bases between. The CDR3 has 11 amino acids. The CDR3, as DNA: TGCGCCAGCAGCCAGGGGGGTGAGCAGTTCTTC. Protein: CASSQGGEQFF.

The gene calls are TRBV27 and TRBJ2-7; D is unresolved. This CDR3 comprises 14 residues. V was trimmed by 8 bases and J by 6 bases, leaving 20 bases between them. The germline CDR1 and CDR2 sequences are MNHEY and SMNVEV (reference sequence). As DNA, the CDR3 is TGTGCCAGCGCCCCCGGGTTCTCCTTATTCGAGCAGTACTTC. It is translated as CASAPGFSLFEQYF.

The chain is built from TRBV27 and TRBJ1-2, with 10 bases lining up with TRBD1. Germline assignment: CDR1 MNHEY and CDR2 SMNVEV (reference sequence). This CDR3 spans 15 amino acids. V trimming: 5 bases; J trimming: 8 bases; junction bases outside the gene matches: 11. CDR3 amino acids: CASSPTTTGGGGYTF. CDR3 sequence (DNA): TGTGCCAGCAGTCCGACTACGACAGGGGGCGGAGGCTACACCTTC.

In this sample, this clone turned up a few times. The genes are TRBV15 and TRBJ1-1, with TRBD1 as a possible D gene (5 bases). CDR1 and CDR2 from the germline V gene are LNHNV and YYDKDF (reference sequence). Trimming left V 5 bases short and J 5 bases short, with 12 bases between. This CDR3 spans 13 amino acids. The CDR3 spells CATSWRRGTEAFF. As DNA, the CDR3 is TGTGCCACCAGCTGGAGGAGGGGAACTGAAGCTTTCTTT.

The V call is TRBV11-2, the J call TRBJ1-1; D unclear. With 3 bases removed from V and 4 bases from J, the gap between germline ends came to 12 bases. The CDR3 spans 14 residues. Germline V gives CDR1 SGHAT, CDR2 FQNNGV. CDR3 amino acids: CASSFLVEGTEAFF. The CDR3 region has the DNA TGTGCCAGCAGCTTTCTTGTTGAGGGCACTGAAGCTTTCTTT.

The chain joins TRBV9 to TRBJ1-1, with D maybe TRBD1 (5 bases). Trimming took 3 bases from V and 5 from J, leaving 14 bases between them. Germline CDR1 and CDR2: SGDLS and YYNGEE. This CDR3 has 14 residues. CDR3 residues: CASSASGGSTEAFF. DNA for the CDR3: TGTGCCAGCAGCGCCAGCGGGGGGTCGACTGAAGCTTTCTTT.